The 6 T cell receptor beta chains below come from one sample, sequenced in a study of cytomegalovirus exposure and HLA in healthy donors. 13 Jbeta primers and 60 Vbeta primers were used for the PCR. Clones were read by immunoSEQ multiplex PCR, and TCRdb kept only the in-frame ones, dropping some. Of approximately 150,000 clones detected, around 75% appear once; the ten largest clones hold 1.5% to 2%. Sequencing was performed on PBMCs. The receptors here all came from a woman younger than 35 in good health and CMV-seronegative.

The CDR3 is CASSPGLQGAVDEQYF. As DNA, the CDR3 is TGTGCCAGCTCACCAGGGCTACAGGGGGCGGTCGACGAGCAGTACTTC. The chain links TRBV18 to TRBJ2-7, with 9 bases aligning to TRBD1. Trimming took 2 bases from V and 5 from J; bases not matched to a gene: 10. The CDR3 consists of 16 residues. Germline V lookup: CDR1 KGHSH, CDR2 LQKENI.

The chain employs TRBV28 and TRBJ1-2, with TRBD1 matching 9 bases. CDR1 MDHEN and CDR2 SYDVKM come from the germline V gene. The CDR3 runs 14 residues. Trimming at V came to 8 bases and at J to 5 bases, leaving 9 bases not matched to a gene. The CDR3 spells CASRPDRGSYGYTF. CDR3 sequence (DNA): TGTGCCAGCCGACCCGACAGGGGGTCATATGGCTACACCTTC.

The chain combines TRBV4-3 with TRBJ2-2; TRBD2 might be the D (6 bases). The CDR3 extends over 16 amino acids. The ends were cut back, 0 bases at V and 1 base at J, with 9 bases in the middle. CDR1 and CDR2 from the germline V gene are LGHNA and YSLEER. The CDR3 DNA is TGCGCCAGCAGCCAAGAAACGGGGGTGAACACCGGGGAGCTGTTTTTT. It codes for CASSQETGVNTGELFF.

The chain is built from TRBV11-2 and TRBJ2-3; D is ambiguous. Germline CDR1 and CDR2: SGHAT and FQNNGV. V was cut by 0 bases and J by 5 bases, with 15 bases left in between. The CDR3 has 16 amino acids. The CDR3 region is CASSLDYRVIVDTQYF. CDR3 DNA sequence: TGTGCCAGCAGCTTAGACTATCGGGTTATCGTAGATACGCAGTATTTT. Filled out from reference TRBV11-2 and TRBJ2-3, the complete variable domain reads EAGVAQSPRYKIIEKRQSVAFWCNPISGHATLYWYQQILGQGPKLLIQFQNNGVVDDSQLPKDRFSAERLKGVDSTLKIQPAKLEDSAVYLCASSLDYRVIVDTQYFGPGTRLTVL.

This clone was seen only once. The chain has TRBV6-5 and TRBJ1-5, with TRBD1 identical over 11 bases. Trimming removed 2 bases from V and 6 bases from J; junction bases left unmatched: 3. Germline CDR1 MNHEY, CDR2 SVGAGI. This CDR3 has 15 amino acids. CDR3 sequence: CASSYIGTGGQPQHF. CDR3 sequence (DNA): TGTGCCAGCAGTTACATCGGGACAGGGGGTCAGCCCCAGCATTTT.

This clone turned up a few times. The chain links TRBV7-8 to TRBJ2-1, with 10 positions matching TRBD1. Germline CDR1 SGHVS, CDR2 FQNEAQ. CDR3 length: 15 residues. Germline trimming cut 5 bases from V and 8 bases from J; bases unmatched to any gene: 9. The CDR3 region is CASSRGTGDSYEQFF. CDR3 nucleotide sequence: TGTGCCAGCAGCCGCGGGACAGGGGACTCGTATGAGCAGTTCTTC.